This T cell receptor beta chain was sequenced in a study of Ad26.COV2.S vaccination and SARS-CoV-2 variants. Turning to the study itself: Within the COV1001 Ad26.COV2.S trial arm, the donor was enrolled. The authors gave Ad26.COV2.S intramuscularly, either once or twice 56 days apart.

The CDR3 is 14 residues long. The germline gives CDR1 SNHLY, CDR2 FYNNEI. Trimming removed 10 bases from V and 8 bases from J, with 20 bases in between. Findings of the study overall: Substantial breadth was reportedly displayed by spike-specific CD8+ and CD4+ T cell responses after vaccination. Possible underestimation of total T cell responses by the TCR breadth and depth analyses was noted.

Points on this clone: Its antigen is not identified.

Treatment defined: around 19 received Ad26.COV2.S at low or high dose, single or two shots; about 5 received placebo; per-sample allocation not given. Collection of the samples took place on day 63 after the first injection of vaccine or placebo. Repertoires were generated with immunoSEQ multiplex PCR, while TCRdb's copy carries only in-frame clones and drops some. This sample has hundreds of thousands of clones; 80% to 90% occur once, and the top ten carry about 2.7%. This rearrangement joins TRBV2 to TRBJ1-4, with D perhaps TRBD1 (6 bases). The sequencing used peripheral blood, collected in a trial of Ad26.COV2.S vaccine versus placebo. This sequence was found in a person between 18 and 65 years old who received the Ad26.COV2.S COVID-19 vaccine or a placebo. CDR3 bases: TGTGCCATCGTGTTACAGGGACTGTTAGAAAAACTGTTTTTT. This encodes CAIVLQGLLEKLFF.